This paragraph reports one T cell receptor (beta chain). For each CDR3 protein, TCRdb gives one entry from its re-call of the 5' RACE reads, without DNA. The sample totals under 200,000 distinct CDR3 sequences. This record comes from a study of monozygotic twins with inflammatory bowel disease. The CDR3 spans 12 residues. The germline gives CDR1 SQVTM, CDR2 ANQGSEA. Sequenced input: blood. The origin of this receptor is a human donor with ulcerative colitis or Crohn's disease, or a healthy co-twin of an affected twin (not recorded which). The V call is TRBV29-1, the J call TRBJ1-1; absent DNA, TCRdb's TRBD1 call cannot be checked. The CDR3 sequence: CSVEVLDRAAFF.